This T cell receptor (beta chain) was recovered during a study of T cells after yellow fever vaccination. This clonotype has ten or more counts. TCRdb recomputed calls from the 5' RACE reads with MiXCR, one row per CDR3 protein. In the table there are some 110,000 distinct CDR3 sequences, 7.2% of which are singletons. CDR3 length: 14 amino acids. Germline loops: CDR1 LNHDA, CDR2 SQIVND (reference sequence). The V and J ends lost 2 bases and 7 bases, in that order; junction bases with no gene match: 5. The clonotype originates from a man in his late teens or twenties who received the YFV17D yellow fever vaccine. The chain combines TRBV19 with TRBJ1-5; TRBD1 matches at 7 bases. The material sequenced was CD4+ T cells sorted from PBMCs, taken 35 to 50 days after the first yellow fever vaccination. For the CDR3, the DNA is TGTGCCAGTAGTATACAGGGGGTGGGACAGCCCCAGCATTTT. Translated, it gives CASSIQGVGQPQHF. Based on the CDR3 plus reference TRBV19 and TRBJ1-5, the full variable domain is DGGITQSPKYLFRKEGQNVTLSCEQNLNHDAMYWYRQDPGQGLRLIYYSQIVNDFQKGDIAEGYSVSREKKESFPLTVTSAQKNPTAFYLCASSIQGVGQPQHFGDGTRLSIL.